This T cell receptor beta chain was recovered during a study of T cell responses to AZD1222 COVID-19 vaccine. The study, taken as a whole, reports: Dominant at 160-218 and 743-854, vaccine-associated CD4 TCRs also spanned spike. The number of AZD1222 recipients seropositive at baseline was only five to seven.

About this clone itself: Its antigen remains unidentified.

Profiled with immunoSEQ multiplex PCR; TCRdb holds only in-frame clones, not every one. Of about 130,000 clones listed, about 89% are singletons. Trimming cost V 3 bases and J 2 bases; bases outside gene matches: 5. CDR1 and CDR2 (germline): SGHRS, YFSETQ. The CDR3 runs 15 residues. The material sequenced was peripheral blood, taken on day 0 of AZD1222 vaccination. V gene TRBV5-1 combines with J gene TRBJ2-3; 8 bases are a match to TRBD2. This clonotype was obtained from an adult in good health. The CDR3 reads CASSSRGANTDTQYF. The CDR3 DNA is TGCGCCAGCAGCTCGCGGGGGGCCAACACAGATACGCAGTATTTT. Together with reference TRBV5-1 and TRBJ2-3, the CDR3 gives the full variable domain: KAGVTQTPRYLIKTRGQQVTLSCSPISGHRSVSWYQQTPGQGLQFLFEYFSETQRNKGNFPGRFSGRQFSNSRSEMNVSTLELGDSALYLCASSSRGANTDTQYFGPGTRLTVL.